This section outlines one T cell receptor (beta chain) sequence together with its context. Its antigen is currently unknown. V shed 1 base and J 4 bases; nucleotides not matched to a gene: 5. CDR3 length: 16 amino acids. The germline CDR1 and CDR2 sequences are KGHDR and SFDVKD. A J-beta primer mix and a sample-barcoded 5' primer were used in a second PCR of about 7 to 12 cycles. A template-switch adaptor containing 12 random nucleotides labeled each cDNA molecule. Samples each returned at least 2.5 million CDR3-containing paired-end reads. TCRdb reprocessed the 5' RACE reads via MiXCR and lists one record per CDR3 protein. Among approximately 800,000 distinct CDR3 sequences listed, 35% to 50% were seen once. These data originate in a study of blood T cells in healthy people across ages. Notes on the study in general: The fall in TCR beta diversity per million T cells was roughly linear with age.

This TCR came from a man older than 75 in good health. Specimen: blood. The chain recombines TRBV24-1 with TRBJ2-1; 8 nucleotides align to TRBD2. CDR3 loop: CATSDFTSGKYNEQFF. Written as DNA, the CDR3 is TGTGCCACCAGTGATTTTACTAGCGGAAAATACAATGAGCAGTTCTTC.